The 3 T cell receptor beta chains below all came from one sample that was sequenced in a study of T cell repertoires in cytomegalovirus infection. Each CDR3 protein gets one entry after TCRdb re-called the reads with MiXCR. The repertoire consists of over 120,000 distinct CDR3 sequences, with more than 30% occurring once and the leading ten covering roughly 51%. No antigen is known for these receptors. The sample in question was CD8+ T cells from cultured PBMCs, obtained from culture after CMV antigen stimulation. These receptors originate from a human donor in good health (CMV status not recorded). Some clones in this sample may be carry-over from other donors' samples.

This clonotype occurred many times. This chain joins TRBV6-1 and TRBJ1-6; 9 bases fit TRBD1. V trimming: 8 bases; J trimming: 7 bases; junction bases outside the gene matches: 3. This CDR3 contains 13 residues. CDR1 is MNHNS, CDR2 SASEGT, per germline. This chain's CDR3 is CASWGQGNSPLHF. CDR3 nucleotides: TGTGCCAGCTGGGGACAGGGCAATTCACCCCTCCACTTT.

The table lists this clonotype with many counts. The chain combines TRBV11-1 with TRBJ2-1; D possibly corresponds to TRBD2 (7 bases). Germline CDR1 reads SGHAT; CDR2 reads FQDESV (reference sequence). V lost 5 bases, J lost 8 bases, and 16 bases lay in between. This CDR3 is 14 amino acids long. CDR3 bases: TGTGCCAGCAGCCCGAGGGGGGGCTCGGATGAGCAGTTCTTC. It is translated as CASSPRGGSDEQFF.

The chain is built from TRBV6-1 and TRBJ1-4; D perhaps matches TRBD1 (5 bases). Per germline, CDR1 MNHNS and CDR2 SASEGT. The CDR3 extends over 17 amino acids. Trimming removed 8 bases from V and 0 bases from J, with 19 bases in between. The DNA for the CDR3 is TGTGCCAGCCGGGAACGGGGGATGAGGGCAACTAATGAAAAACTGTTTTTT. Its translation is CASRERGMRATNEKLFF.